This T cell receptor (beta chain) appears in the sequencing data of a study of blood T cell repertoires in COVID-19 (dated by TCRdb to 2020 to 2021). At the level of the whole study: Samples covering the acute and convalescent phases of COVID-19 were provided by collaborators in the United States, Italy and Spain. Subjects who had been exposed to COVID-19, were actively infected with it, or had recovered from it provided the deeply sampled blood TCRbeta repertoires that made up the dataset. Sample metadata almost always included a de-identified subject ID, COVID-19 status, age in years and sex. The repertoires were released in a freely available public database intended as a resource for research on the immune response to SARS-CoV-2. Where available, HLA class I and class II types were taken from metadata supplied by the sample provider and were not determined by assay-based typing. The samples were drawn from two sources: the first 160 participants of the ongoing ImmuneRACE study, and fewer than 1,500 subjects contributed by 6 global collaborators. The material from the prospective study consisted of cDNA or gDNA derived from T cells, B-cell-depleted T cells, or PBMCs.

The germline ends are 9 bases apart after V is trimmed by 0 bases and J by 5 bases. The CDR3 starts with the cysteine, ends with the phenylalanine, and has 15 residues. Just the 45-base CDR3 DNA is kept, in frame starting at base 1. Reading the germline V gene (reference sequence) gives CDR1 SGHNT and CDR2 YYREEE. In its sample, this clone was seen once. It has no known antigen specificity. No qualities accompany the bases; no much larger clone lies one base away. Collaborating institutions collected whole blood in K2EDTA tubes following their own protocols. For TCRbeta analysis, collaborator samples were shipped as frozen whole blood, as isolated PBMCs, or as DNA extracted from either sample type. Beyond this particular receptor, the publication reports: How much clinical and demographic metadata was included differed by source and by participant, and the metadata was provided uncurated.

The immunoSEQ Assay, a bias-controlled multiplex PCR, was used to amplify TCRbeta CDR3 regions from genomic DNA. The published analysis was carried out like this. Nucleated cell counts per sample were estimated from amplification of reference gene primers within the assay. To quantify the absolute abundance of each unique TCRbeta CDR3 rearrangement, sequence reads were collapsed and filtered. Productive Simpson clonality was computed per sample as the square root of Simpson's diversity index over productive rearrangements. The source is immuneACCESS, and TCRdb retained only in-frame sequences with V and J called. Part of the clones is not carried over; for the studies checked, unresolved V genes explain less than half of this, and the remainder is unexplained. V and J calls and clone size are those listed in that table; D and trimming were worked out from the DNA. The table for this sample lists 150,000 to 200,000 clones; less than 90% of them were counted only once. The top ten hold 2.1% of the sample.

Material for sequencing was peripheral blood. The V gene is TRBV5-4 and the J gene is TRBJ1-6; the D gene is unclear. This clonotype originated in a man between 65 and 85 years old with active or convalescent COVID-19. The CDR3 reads CASSLDTDHNSPLHF. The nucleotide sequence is TGTGCCAGCAGCTTGGACACAGACCATAATTCACCCCTCCACTTT.